Listed here are 2 T cell receptor beta chains from one sample, sequenced in a study of blood T cell repertoires in COVID-19. The method was immunoSEQ multiplex PCR; TCRdb's version includes in-frame clones alone and lacks a portion of them. The table has tens of thousands of clones, about 88% seen once. Material for sequencing was peripheral blood. The source of these receptors is a human donor in a cohort sampled during active COVID-19.

This rearrangement joins TRBV6-1 to TRBJ2-7; 9 bases agree with TRBD2. The trim removed 1 base at V and 3 bases at J, leaving 7 bases unmatched. CDR3 length: 16 residues. Germline CDR1 is MNHNS and CDR2 is SASEGT. The CDR3 coding sequence is TGTGCCAGCAGTGAAGATGGTAGCGGGGGCTTCTACGAGCAGTACTTC. Amino acid sequence: CASSEDGSGGFYEQYF.

The gene calls are TRBV6-2 or TRBV6-3 and TRBJ2-5; D is perhaps TRBD1 (6 bases). The germline gives CDR1 MNHEY, CDR2 SVGEGT. Trimming stripped 0 bases from V and 1 base from J, with 9 bases between. This CDR3 contains 15 residues. CDR3 protein: CASSYSTDSQETQYF. In nucleotides, the CDR3 is TGTGCCAGCAGTTACTCGACGGACAGCCAAGAGACCCAGTACTTC.